The 8 T cell receptor beta chains below come from one sample, sequenced in a study of siplizumab effects on memory and regulatory T cells. The table came from immunoSEQ multiplex PCR; TCRdb's copy has only in-frame clones and leaves some out. The sample holds 60,000 to 65,000 clones; approximately 79% are singletons and the top ten take about 0.41%. The sequenced sample was memory CD4+ T cells sorted from blood. Receptors originate from a human donor in good health.

V is TRBV14 and J is TRBJ1-1; D gene ambiguous. V shed 3 bases and J shed 1 base, with 12 bases lying between them. This CDR3 is 15 amino acids long. Germline values: CDR1 SGHDN, CDR2 FVKESK. CDR3 amino acids: CASSHIKSRNTEAFF. The CDR3 nucleotides read TGTGCCAGCAGCCACATTAAGTCAAGGAACACTGAAGCTTTCTTT.

V is TRBV19 and J is TRBJ2-5; possibly TRBD2 for D (5 bases). Germline lookup yields CDR1 LNHDA and CDR2 SQIVND (reference sequence). Trimming removed 1 base from V and 5 bases from J, with 14 bases in between. CDR3 length equals 15 residues. CDR3 in amino acids: CASSIGTSGSETQYF. The CDR3 DNA reads as TGTGCCAGTAGTATAGGGACTTCTGGTTCGGAGACCCAGTACTTC. Filled out from reference TRBV19 and TRBJ2-5, the complete variable domain reads DGGITQSPKYLFRKEGQNVTLSCEQNLNHDAMYWYRQDPGQGLRLIYYSQIVNDFQKGDIAEGYSVSREKKESFPLTVTSAQKNPTAFYLCASSIGTSGSETQYFGPGTRLLVL.

V and J are TRBV12-5 and TRBJ1-2; TRBD1 aligns across 9 bases. This CDR3 comprises 15 residues. Germline CDR1 is LGHNT and CDR2 is FRNRAP. The V segment lost 1 base and the J segment 4 bases; nucleotides outside the gene matches: 4. The CDR3 sequence is CASGLANRGPYGYTF. In nucleotides, the CDR3 is TGTGCTAGTGGTTTGGCAAACAGGGGGCCCTATGGCTACACCTTC. Full variable domain (missing parts from reference TRBV12-5 and TRBJ1-2): DARVTQTPRHKVTEMGQEVTMRCQPILGHNTVFWYRQTMMQGLELLAYFRNRAPLDDSGMPKDRFSAEMPDATLATLKIQPSEPRDSAVYFCASGLANRGPYGYTFGSGTRLTVV.

The chain recombines TRBV5-1 with TRBJ2-5; no definite D call. The length of the CDR3 is 13 residues. Germline assignment: CDR1 SGHRS and CDR2 YFSETQ. Trimming took 3 bases from V and 4 from J, leaving 10 bases between them. The CDR3 DNA sequence: TGCGCCAGCAGCTCCGTCCCAGTAGAGACCCAGTACTTC. Translating gives CASSSVPVETQYF.

This sequence joins TRBV7-9 and TRBJ2-7; possibly TRBD2 for D (5 bases). Germline values: CDR1 SEHNR, CDR2 FQNEAQ (reference sequence). The CDR3 runs 14 residues. V lost 4 bases, J lost 0 bases, and 10 bases lay in between. The chain's CDR3 is CASSSPGSSYEQYF. The CDR3 region has the DNA TGTGCCAGCAGCTCGCCGGGATCCTCCTACGAGCAGTACTTC. The complete variable domain, with remaining parts taken from reference TRBV7-9 and TRBJ2-7, reads DTGVSQNPRHKITKRGQNVTFRCDPISEHNRLYWYRQTLGQGPEFLTYFQNEAQLEKSRLLSDRFSAERPKGSFSTLEIQRTEQGDSAMYLCASSSPGSSYEQYFGPGTRLTVT.

The chain joins TRBV6-5 to TRBJ1-3; D ambiguous. The CDR3 length is 14 residues. CDR1 and CDR2 from the germline V gene are MNHEY and SVGAGI. V shed 5 bases and J shed 0 bases, with 8 bases lying between them. CDR3 in DNA: TGTGCCAGCAGTCAACAAGTCTCTGGAAACACCATATATTTT. Amino acids: CASSQQVSGNTIYF.

The chain employs TRBV6-5 and TRBJ2-5, with 10 bases that match TRBD2. The length of the CDR3 is 15 residues. The germline gives CDR1 MNHEY, CDR2 SVGAGI. V gave up 6 bases and J gave up 4 bases; unmatched junction bases: 8. Written as DNA, the CDR3 is TGTGCCAGCAGCCAGCAAGGACTAGCGGTAGAGACCCAGTACTTC. This codes for CASSQQGLAVETQYF.

The V call is TRBV7-9, the J call TRBJ2-1; perhaps TRBD1 as D (6 bases). The CDR3 extends over 18 amino acids. In germline, CDR1 is SEHNR, CDR2 FQNEAQ (reference sequence). V was pared by 5 bases and J by 0 bases, with 20 bases between. The CDR3 region is CASSRLAGEGGSYNEQFF. The CDR3, as DNA: TGTGCCAGCAGCCGACTTGCCGGGGAAGGGGGCTCCTACAATGAGCAGTTCTTC.